These 6 T cell receptor beta chains were all obtained from the same sample, sequenced in a study of T-cell reconstitution after alpha-beta-depleted transplantation in children. During its preparation, the TCRbeta library received unique molecular identifiers. TCRdb reanalysed the PCR reads using MiXCR and keeps one entry per CDR3 protein. In the table there are about 400,000 distinct CDR3 sequences, over 20% of which are singletons. The specimen was PBMCs from the stem cell graft donor, collected from the stem cell graft. These receptors came from a human donor who donated a stem cell graft to a child with acute myeloid leukemia.

A few counts support this clonotype. The chain carries TRBV15 and TRBJ2-1; the D gene is possibly TRBD2 (5 bases). The V and J ends lost 3 bases and 2 bases respectively, with 8 bases between them. Germline V gene lookup returns CDR1 LNHNV and CDR2 YYDKDF (reference sequence). The CDR3 is 14 amino acids. DNA of the CDR3: TGTGCCACCAGCAGCCCCGGGACCTACAATGAGCAGTTCTTC. As protein: CATSSPGTYNEQFF. Based on the CDR3 plus reference TRBV15 and TRBJ2-1, the full variable domain is DAMVIQNPRYQVTQFGKPVTLSCSQTLNHNVMYWYQQKSSQAPKLLFHYYDKDFNNEADTPDNFQSRRPNTSFCFLDIRSPGLGDTAMYLCATSSPGTYNEQFFGPGTRLTVL.

This clonotype appeared a few times. The chain links TRBV20-1 to TRBJ2-7; D remains ambiguous. This CDR3 region has 13 residues. CDR1 and CDR2 (germline): DFQATT, SNEGSKA (reference sequence). V was clipped by 5 bases and J by 4 bases, with 15 bases between them. The CDR3 bases are TGCAGTGCTCCATTAGACGTGGGATACGAGCAGTACTTC. This gives the protein CSAPLDVGYEQYF.

This clonotype was counted ten times or more. This sequence joins TRBV12-3 or TRBV12-4 and TRBJ2-7, with no clear D. Trimming stripped 3 bases from V and 3 bases from J, with 6 bases between. The CDR3 sequence is 12 residues long. The DNA for the CDR3 is TGTGCCAGCAGTTTCAACTTCTACGAGCAGTACTTC. The encoded protein is CASSFNFYEQYF.

J is TRBJ2-3 and V is TRBV24-1, with TRBD2 identical over 10 bases. The V and J ends lost 3 bases and 2 bases, in that order; junction bases with no gene match: 4. The CDR3 is 16 amino acids. The germline CDR1 and CDR2 sequences are KGHDR and SFDVKD. The CDR3 coding sequence is TGTGCCACCAGTGATCCGAGCGGGAGGGACACAGATACGCAGTATTTT. Translating it yields CATSDPSGRDTDTQYF.

For this clonotype: The CDR3 does not close with the conserved phenylalanine or tryptophan, likely indicating a read error. The CDR3 here is CASRRDRYNSPLHC. CDR3 coding DNA: TGCGCCAGCAGGAGGGACAGATATAATTCACCCCTCCACTGT. V and J are TRBV4-3 and TRBJ1-6, with TRBD1 matching over 7 bases. The junction had 3 bases not matched to a gene; V was cut back by 6 bases and J by 4 bases. Per the germline V gene, CDR1 is LGHNA and CDR2 is YSLEER. CDR3 length: 14 amino acids.

V is TRBV12-3 or TRBV12-4 and J is TRBJ2-1; D could derive from TRBD1 or TRBD2 (5 bases each). Trimming pared 5 bases from V and 3 bases from J, leaving 17 bases between. This CDR3 has 16 residues. CDR3 in DNA: TGTGCCAGCAGTCACATCAGGGAGTGGGTCTACAATGAGCAGTTCTTC. Translated, it gives CASSHIREWVYNEQFF.